This T cell receptor (beta chain) comes out of a study of PD-1 blockade in classical Hodgkin lymphoma (dated by TCRdb to 2020 to 2022). Background on the whole study: Nivolumab dosing was 3 mg/kg intravenously every 2 weeks, continuing until either disease progression or unacceptable toxicity. A peripheral blood immune signature of response to PD-1 blockade in classical Hodgkin lymphoma was defined using TCR beta sequencing and CyTOF. The study at large found these results: Diversity was lower in patients who began nivolumab less than 1 year after ASCT, so these patients were left out of later analyses to avoid confounding by immune reconstitution. A significant rise by C4D1 was seen in CD4+ but not CD8+ TCR diversity (p=0.0027 vs p=0.16), with the rise being most apparent in complete responders (p=0.02). Baseline TCR diversity was reported to be lower in newly diagnosed patients than in healthy donors and to be lower still in relapsed/refractory patients. The study was limited to a single clinical trial cohort, and causes of repertoire differences, possibly disease activity or prior therapy, remained undefined. Trial patients with a complete response had baseline diversity similar to that of newly diagnosed patients, while partial responders and progressors had significantly lower diversity.

A distance of 8 bases separates the germline ends of V and J, which lose 5 bases and 1 base respectively. CDR1 MDHEN and CDR2 SYDVKM are derived from the germline V gene. From its cysteine to its phenylalanine, the CDR3 spans 13 amino acids. Just CDR3 DNA is preserved here, 39 bases in frame from base 1. Concerning this clone: Its recognized antigen is unknown. No much larger clone is present one base from it, and per-base qualities are unavailable.

Interpreted using the paper, the time point label stands for: cycle 4 day 1 (C4D1), after six to seven weeks of nivolumab. Relapse after autologous stem cell transplantation had occurred in all trial patients, and cohorts A, B and C were distinguished by prior brentuximab vedotin exposure. CD4+ T cells were purified from thawed PBMCs by magnetic negative selection with a Miltenyi CD4+ T cell isolation kit. The trial cohort was composed of under 70 patients with relapsed/refractory classical Hodgkin lymphoma, for whom complete response, partial response or progressive disease was recorded as best overall response. In the multi-cohort phase II CheckMate 205 trial, trial patients received single-agent nivolumab. An independent review committee assessed best overall response by applying the 2007 International Working Group response criteria. Trial PBMCs were collected just before the start of nivolumab (C1D1) and during therapy at cycle 2 day 1 and cycle 4 day 1. After peripheral blood was drawn into 8 mL Vacutainer Cell Preparation Tubes, PBMCs were isolated by centrifugation and then cryopreserved. Purified CD4+ and CD8+ fractions were prepared only for cases where an additional PBMC sample was available. Magnetically labelled cells were removed on LS columns in a quadroMACS separator, and the flow-through was retained as the purified fraction.

Genomic DNA was isolated using the Qiagen DNeasy kit from unsorted PBMCs as well as from negatively selected CD4+ and CD8+ fractions. TCR beta CDR3 regions were subjected to amplification by immunoSEQ multiplex PCR with primers that anneal to V and J segments. A synthetic immune receptor repertoire was used to minimize amplification bias, and any remaining bias was removed computationally after sequencing. As for how the authors treated the data: Custom Python scripts were used to quantify repertoire diversity as the Shannon entropy index. Unsorted, CD4+ and CD8+ repertoires were examined separately, except in combined analyses, for which CD4+ and CD8+ sequences were merged in silico. A clone was considered expanded if an increase in frequency of at least 2-fold after treatment relative to C1D1 was found, and a pseudocount of 0.5 was applied to clones undetected at baseline. Singleton clones were defined as clones with 0 or 1 copy at C1D1, and non-singleton clones were defined as clones with 2 or more copies. Clones expanded in unsorted samples were assigned a CD4+, CD8+ or unknown annotation through matching of protein sequences in sorted samples from the same patient. Wilcoxon tests on paired samples were used to test diversity changes from C1D1 to C4D1. Held by TCRdb, this immuneACCESS table contains in-frame sequences only and omits some clones. Under half of the omission traces to an unresolved V gene where checked; the cause of the rest is unknown. That table is the source of V, J and clone size, and D and trimming were worked out from the DNA. In this sample the table shows 20,000 or so clones, around four fifths of which occur a single time. The ten biggest clones cover approximately 2.7% of the sample.

The chain links TRBV28 with TRBJ1-1; the D region possibly corresponds to TRBD1 (5 bases align). This receptor was identified in a human donor with classical Hodgkin lymphoma. The sample consisted of CD4+ T cells from blood, taken before the fourth cycle of nivolumab. At the DNA level, the sequence is TGTGCCAGCAGTAACGACAGGAACACTGAAGCTTTCTTT. This gives the protein CASSNDRNTEAFF.